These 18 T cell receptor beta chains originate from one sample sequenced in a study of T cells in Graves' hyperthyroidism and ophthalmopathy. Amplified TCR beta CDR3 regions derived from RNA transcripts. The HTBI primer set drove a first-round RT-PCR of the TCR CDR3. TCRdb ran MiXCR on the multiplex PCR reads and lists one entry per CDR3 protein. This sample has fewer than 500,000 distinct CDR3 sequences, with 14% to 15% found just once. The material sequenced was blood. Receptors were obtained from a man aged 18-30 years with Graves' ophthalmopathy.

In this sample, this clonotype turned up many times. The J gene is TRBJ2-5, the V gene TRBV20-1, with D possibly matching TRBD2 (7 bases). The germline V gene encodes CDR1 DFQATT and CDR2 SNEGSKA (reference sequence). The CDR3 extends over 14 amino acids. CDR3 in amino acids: CSIKGGAPQETQYF. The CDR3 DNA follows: TGCAGCATCAAGGGGGGGGCCCCCCAAGAGACCCAGTACTTC.

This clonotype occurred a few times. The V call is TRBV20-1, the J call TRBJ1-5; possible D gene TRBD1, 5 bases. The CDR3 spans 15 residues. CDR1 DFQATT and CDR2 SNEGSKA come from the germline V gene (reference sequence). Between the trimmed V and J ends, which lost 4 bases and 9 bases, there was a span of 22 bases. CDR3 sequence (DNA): TGCAGTGCTAATCAGGGTGGGGGGATTTTGTCGCCCCAGCATTTT. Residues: CSANQGGGILSPQHF.

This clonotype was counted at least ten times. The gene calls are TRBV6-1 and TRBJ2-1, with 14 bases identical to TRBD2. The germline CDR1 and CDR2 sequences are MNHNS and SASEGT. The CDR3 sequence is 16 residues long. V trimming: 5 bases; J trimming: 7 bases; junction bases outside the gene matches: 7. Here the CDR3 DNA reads TGTGCCAGCAGTTCCCGACTAGCGGGAGGGGGAAATGAGCAGTTCTTC. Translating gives CASSSRLAGGGNEQFF.

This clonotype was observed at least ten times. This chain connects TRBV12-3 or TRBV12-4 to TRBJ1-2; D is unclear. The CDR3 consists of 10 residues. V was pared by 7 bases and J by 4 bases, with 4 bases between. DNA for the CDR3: TGTGCCAGCAAGGGCTATGGCTACACCTTC. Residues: CASKGYGYTF.

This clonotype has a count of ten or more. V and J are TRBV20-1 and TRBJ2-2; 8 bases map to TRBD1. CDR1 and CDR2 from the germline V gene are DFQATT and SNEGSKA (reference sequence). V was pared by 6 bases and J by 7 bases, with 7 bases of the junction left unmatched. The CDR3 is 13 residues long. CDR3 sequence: CSANDRGSGELFF. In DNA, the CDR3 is TGCAGTGCAAATGACAGGGGAAGCGGGGAGCTGTTTTTT.

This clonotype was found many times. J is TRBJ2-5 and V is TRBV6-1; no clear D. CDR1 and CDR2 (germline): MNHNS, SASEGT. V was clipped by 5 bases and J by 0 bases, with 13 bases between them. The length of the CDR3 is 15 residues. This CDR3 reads CASSLQPGHQETQYF. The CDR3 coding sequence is TGTGCCAGCAGTTTACAACCAGGCCACCAAGAGACCCAGTACTTC.

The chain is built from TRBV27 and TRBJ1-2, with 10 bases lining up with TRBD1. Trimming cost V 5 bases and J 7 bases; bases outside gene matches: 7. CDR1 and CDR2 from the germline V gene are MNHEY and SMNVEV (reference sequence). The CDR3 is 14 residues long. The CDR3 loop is CASSPGQGFLGYTF. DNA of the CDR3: TGTGCCAGCAGTCCGGGACAGGGGTTTCTTGGCTACACCTTC.

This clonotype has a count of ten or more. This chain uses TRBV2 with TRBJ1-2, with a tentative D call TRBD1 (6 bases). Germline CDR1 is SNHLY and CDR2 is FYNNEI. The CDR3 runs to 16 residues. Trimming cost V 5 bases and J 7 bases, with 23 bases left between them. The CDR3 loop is CASSSLLSYRESGYTF. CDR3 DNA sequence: TGTGCCAGCAGTTCCCTTTTATCATACAGGGAATCTGGCTACACCTTC.

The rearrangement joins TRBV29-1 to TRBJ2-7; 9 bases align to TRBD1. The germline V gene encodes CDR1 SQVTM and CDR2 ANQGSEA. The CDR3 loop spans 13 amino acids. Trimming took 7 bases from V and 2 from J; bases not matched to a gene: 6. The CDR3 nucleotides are TGCAGCGGACAGGGGGGACAGACCTACGAGCAGTACTTC. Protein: CSGQGGQTYEQYF.

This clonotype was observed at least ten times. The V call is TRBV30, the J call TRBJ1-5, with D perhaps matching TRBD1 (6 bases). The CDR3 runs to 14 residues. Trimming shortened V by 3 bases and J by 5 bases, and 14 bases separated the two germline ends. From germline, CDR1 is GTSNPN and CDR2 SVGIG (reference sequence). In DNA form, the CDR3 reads TGTGCCTGGAGCTCCCAGGACAGCTATCAGCCCCAGCATTTT. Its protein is CAWSSQDSYQPQHF.

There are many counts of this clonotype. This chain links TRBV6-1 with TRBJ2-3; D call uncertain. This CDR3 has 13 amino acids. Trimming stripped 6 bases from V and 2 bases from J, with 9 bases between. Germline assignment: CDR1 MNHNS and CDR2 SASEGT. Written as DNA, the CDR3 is TGTGCCAGCAGAACCGGGCTCACAGATACGCAGTATTTT. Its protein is CASRTGLTDTQYF.

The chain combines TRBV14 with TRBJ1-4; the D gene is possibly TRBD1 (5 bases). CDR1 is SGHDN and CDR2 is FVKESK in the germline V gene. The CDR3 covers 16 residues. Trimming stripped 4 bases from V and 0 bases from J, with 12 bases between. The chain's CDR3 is CASSLKTAATNEKLFF. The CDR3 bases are TGTGCCAGCAGCCTCAAGACAGCTGCAACTAATGAAAAACTGTTTTTT. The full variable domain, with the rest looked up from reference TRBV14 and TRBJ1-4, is EAGVTQFPSHSVIEKGQTVTLRCDPISGHDNLYWYRRVMGKEIKFLLHFVKESKQDESGMPNNRFLAERTGGTYSTLKVQPAELEDSGVYFCASSLKTAATNEKLFFGSGTQLSVL.

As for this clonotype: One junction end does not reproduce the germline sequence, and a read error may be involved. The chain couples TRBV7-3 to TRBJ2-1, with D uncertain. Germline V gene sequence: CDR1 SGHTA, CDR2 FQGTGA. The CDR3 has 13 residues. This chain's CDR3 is CASSPAGGNGQFF. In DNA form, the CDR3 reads TGTGCCAGCAGCCCAGCCGGTGGGAATGGGCAGTTCTTC.

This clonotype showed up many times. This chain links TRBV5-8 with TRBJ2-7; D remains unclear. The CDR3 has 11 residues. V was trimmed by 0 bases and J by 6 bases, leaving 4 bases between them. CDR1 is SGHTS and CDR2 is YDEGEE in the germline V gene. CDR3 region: CASSLATEQYF. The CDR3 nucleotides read TGTGCCAGCAGCTTGGCCACCGAGCAGTACTTC.

The CDR3 coding sequence is TGTGCCAGCAGAAAACACAGGAGGGATCAGCCCCAGCATTTT. The encoded protein is CASRKHRRDQPQHF. The rearrangement uses TRBV7-6 and TRBJ1-5, with TRBD1 as a possible D gene (5 bases). Germline V gives CDR1 SGHVS, CDR2 FNYEAQ. Trimming removed 6 bases from V and 5 bases from J, with 14 bases in between. CDR3 length: 14 residues.

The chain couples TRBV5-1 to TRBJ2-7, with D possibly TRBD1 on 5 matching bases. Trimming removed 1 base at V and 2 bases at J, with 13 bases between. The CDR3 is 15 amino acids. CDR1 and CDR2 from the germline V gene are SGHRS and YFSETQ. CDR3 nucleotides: TGCGCCAGCAGCTTGTCGGAACCAGGGACCTACGAGCAGTACTTC. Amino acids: CASSLSEPGTYEQYF.

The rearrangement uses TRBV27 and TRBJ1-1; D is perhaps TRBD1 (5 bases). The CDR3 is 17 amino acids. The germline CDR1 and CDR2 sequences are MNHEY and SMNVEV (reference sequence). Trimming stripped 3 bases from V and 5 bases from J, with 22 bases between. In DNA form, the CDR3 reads TGTGCCAGCAGTTTTCGGTATCTGATGTCGGGGGGAACTGAAGCTTTCTTT. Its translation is CASSFRYLMSGGTEAFF.

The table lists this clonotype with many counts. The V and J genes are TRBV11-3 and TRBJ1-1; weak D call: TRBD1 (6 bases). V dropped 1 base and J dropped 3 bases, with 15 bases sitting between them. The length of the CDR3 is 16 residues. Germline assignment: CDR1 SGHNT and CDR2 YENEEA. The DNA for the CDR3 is TGTGCCAGCAGCTTAGTCCCCAGAGGGGGGTACACTGAAGCTTTCTTT. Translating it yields CASSLVPRGGYTEAFF.